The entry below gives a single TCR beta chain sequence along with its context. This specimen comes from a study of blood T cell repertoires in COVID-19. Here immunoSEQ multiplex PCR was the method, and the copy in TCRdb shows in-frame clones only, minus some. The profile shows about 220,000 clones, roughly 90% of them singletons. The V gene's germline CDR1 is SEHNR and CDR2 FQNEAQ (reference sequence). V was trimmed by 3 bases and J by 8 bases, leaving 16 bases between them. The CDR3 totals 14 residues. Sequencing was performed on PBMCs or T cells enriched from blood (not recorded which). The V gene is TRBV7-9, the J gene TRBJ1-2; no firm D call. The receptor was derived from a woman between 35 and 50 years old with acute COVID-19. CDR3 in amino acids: CASSLGSTAGGYTF. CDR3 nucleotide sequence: TGTGCCAGCAGCTTGGGGAGCACAGCTGGGGGCTACACCTTC.